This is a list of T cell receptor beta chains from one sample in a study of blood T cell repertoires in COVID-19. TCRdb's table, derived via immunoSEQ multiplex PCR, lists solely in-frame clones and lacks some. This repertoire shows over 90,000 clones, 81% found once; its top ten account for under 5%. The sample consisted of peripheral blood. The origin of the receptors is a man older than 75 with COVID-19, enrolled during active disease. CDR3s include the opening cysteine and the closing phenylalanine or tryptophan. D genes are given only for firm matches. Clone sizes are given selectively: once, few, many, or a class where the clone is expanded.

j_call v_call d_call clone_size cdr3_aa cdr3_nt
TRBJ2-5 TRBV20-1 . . CSARLGGTQYF TGCAGTGCTAGGCTCGGTGGGACCCAGTACTTC
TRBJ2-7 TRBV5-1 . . CASSLVLAQTYEQYF TGCGCCAGCAGCTTGGTTCTAGCCCAAACCTACGAGCAGTACTTC
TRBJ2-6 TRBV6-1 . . CASSEGGSGANVLTF TGTGCCAGCAGTGAGGGGGGCTCTGGGGCCAACGTCCTGACTTTC
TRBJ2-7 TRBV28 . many CASERGLGSYEQYF TGTGCCAGCGAACGAGGACTCGGATCCTACGAGCAGTACTTC
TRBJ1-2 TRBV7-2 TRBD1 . CASTAGGQGRSGYTF TGTGCCAGCACCGCCGGAGGACAGGGGAGGTCTGGCTACACCTTC
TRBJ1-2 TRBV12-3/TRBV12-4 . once CASSYGGSGYTF TGTGCCAGCAGTTACGGGGGTAGTGGCTACACCTTC
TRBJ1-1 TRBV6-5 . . CASRRGGGMNTEAFF TGTGCCAGCAGGAGGGGAGGAGGGATGAACACTGAAGCTTTCTTT
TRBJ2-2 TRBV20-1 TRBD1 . CSASPHTGGTGELFF TGCAGTGCTAGTCCCCACACAGGGGGCACCGGGGAGCTGTTTTTT
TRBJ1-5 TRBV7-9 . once CASSLAGASNQPQHF TGTGCCAGCAGCTTAGCGGGGGCTAGCAATCAGCCCCAGCATTTT
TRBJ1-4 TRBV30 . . CAWKTRTEKLFF TGTGCCTGGAAAACGCGGACAGAAAAACTGTTTTTT
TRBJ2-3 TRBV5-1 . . CASSAGQSSDTQYF TGCGCCAGCAGCGCTGGACAGAGTTCAGATACGCAGTATTTT
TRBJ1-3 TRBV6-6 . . CASSYAAGSGNTIYF TGTGCCAGCAGTTACGCCGCAGGCTCTGGAAACACCATATATTTT
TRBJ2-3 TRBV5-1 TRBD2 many CASSQSGATTDTQYF TGCGCCAGCAGTCAAAGCGGGGCTACCACAGATACGCAGTATTTT
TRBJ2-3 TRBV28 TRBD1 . CAGGQGNTDTQYF TGTGCCGGAGGACAGGGTAACACAGATACGCAGTATTTT
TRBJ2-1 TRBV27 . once CASSLYSSVSGLNEQFF TGTGCCAGCAGTTTATATTCTAGCGTCAGTGGGCTCAATGAGCAGTTCTTC
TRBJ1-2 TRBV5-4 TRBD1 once CASSAGQGAGYGYTF TGTGCCAGCAGCGCCGGACAGGGGGCAGGATATGGCTACACCTTC
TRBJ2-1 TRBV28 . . CASSSQGMGRFF TGTGCCAGCAGTTCGCAGGGTATGGGGCGGTTCTTC
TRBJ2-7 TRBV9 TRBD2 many CASSVTSGRSSEQYF TGTGCCAGCAGCGTAACTAGCGGGAGATCAAGCGAGCAGTACTTC